This T cell receptor beta chain is from a study of blood T cell repertoires in COVID-19. On the study more broadly: Samples representing acute and convalescent COVID-19 were sourced from the United States, Italy and Spain. PBMCs, B-cell-depleted T cells, or T cells provided the cDNA or gDNA that made up the material.

Germline V CDR1 and CDR2: LNHDA, SQIVND (reference sequence). Losses at the gene ends were 4 bases for V and 6 bases for J; bases not matched to a gene: 15. The CDR3 length is 16 residues. TCRdb's table, derived via immunoSEQ multiplex PCR, lists solely in-frame clones and lacks some. Of about 150,000 clones in the sample, about 87% are singletons; the top ten hold over 35%. The rearrangement joins TRBV19 to TRBJ2-7; 7 nucleotides agree with TRBD1. This clonotype originated in a man between 50 and 59 years old who had recovered from COVID-19. The sequenced material came from peripheral blood. The CDR3 DNA reads as TGTGCCAGTAGTAACGGACAGGTTTTAAGGTCGAGCGAGCAGTACTTC. Translating it yields CASSNGQVLRSSEQYF. Filled out from reference TRBV19 and TRBJ2-7, the complete variable domain reads DGGITQSPKYLFRKEGQNVTLSCEQNLNHDAMYWYRQDPGQGLRLIYYSQIVNDFQKGDIAEGYSVSREKKESFPLTVTSAQKNPTAFYLCASSNGQVLRSSEQYFGPGTRLTVT.